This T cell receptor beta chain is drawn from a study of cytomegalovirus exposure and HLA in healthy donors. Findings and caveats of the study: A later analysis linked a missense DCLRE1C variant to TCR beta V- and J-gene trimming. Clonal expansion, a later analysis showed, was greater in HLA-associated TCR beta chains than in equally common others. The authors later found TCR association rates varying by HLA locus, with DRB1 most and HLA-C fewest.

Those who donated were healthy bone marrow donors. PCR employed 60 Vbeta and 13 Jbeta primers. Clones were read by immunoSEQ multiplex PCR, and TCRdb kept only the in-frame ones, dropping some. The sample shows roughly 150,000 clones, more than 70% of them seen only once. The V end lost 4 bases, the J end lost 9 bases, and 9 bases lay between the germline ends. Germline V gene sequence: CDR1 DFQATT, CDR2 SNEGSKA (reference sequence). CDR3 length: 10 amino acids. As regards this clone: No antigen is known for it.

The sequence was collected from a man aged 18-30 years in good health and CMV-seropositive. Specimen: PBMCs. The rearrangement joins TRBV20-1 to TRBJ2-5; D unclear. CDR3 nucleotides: TGCAGTGCTAATAGCTGGGCCCAGTACTTC. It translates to CSANSWAQYF.